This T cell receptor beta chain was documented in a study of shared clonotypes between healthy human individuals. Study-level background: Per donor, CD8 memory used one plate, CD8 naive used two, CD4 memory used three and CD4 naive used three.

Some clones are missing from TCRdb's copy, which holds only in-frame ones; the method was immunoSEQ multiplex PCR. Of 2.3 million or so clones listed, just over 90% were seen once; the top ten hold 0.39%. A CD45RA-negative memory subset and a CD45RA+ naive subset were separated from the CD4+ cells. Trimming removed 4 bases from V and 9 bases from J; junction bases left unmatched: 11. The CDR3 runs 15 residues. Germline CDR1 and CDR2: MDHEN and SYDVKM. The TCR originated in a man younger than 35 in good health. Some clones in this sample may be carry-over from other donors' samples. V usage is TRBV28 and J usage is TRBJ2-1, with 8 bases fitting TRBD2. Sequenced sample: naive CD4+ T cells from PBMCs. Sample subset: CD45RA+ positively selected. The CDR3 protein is CASSSPAAGRGEQFF. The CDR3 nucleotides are TGTGCCAGCAGTTCCCCCGCTGCCGGGAGGGGTGAGCAGTTCTTC.